A selection of T cell receptor beta chains follows, all from one sample in a study of beta chain features in type 1 diabetes. Sequencing used immunoSEQ multiplex PCR; TCRdb keeps in-frame clones, though not all of them. The repertoire holds about 150,000 clones, with around 10% as singletons. The sequencing sample was made of central memory CD4+ T cells from blood. Every receptor here comes from a man younger than 35 in good health. CDR3s include the opening cysteine and the closing phenylalanine or tryptophan.

cdr3_length	v_call	j_call	cdr3_aa
13	TRBV11-2	TRBJ2-2	CASSRDRGWELFF
13	TRBV5-6	TRBJ1-2	CASSLDIPYGYTF
19	TRBV7-9	TRBJ2-7	CASSLRGGRSPFTQYEQYF
12	TRBV6-5	TRBJ2-7	CASSFTGYEQYF
15	TRBV28	TRBJ2-5	CASSGGSSGQETQYF
13	TRBV7-7	TRBJ2-5	CASSLGLSETQYF
17	TRBV2	TRBJ2-6	CASSISYTAAGANVLTF
16	TRBV5-1	TRBJ2-3	CASSILSGGSTDTQYF
15	TRBV18	TRBJ1-4	CASSPRNRGGEKLFF
13	TRBV7-2	TRBJ2-5	CASRPGAQETQYF
13	TRBV27	TRBJ1-4	CASSVATNEKLFF
12	TRBV28	TRBJ2-7	CASSSGTGGQYF
11	TRBV20-1	TRBJ1-2	CSATGEYGYTF
16	TRBV5-6	TRBJ2-2	CASSAEGQGVFGELFF
13	TRBV19	TRBJ1-1	CASSIRANTEAFF
14	TRBV7-8	TRBJ1-1	CASIPYQGITEAFF
12	TRBV5-1	TRBJ2-1	CASSHGVVEQFF
13	TRBV2	TRBJ1-4	CASSYRAGEKLFF
13	TRBV5-1	TRBJ2-7	CASSRDRGYEQYF
16	TRBV2	TRBJ1-1	CASSEGNRQGNTEAFF
16	TRBV5-4	TRBJ1-3	CASSSGLASSGNTIYF
15	TRBV4-2	TRBJ1-2	CASSQYRAPIYGYTF
16	TRBV7-3	TRBJ2-1	CASRLSGTSGYNEQFF
13	TRBV18	TRBJ2-7	CASSLGAAYEQYF
14	TRBV27	TRBJ2-1	CASSLSGDRAEQFF
16	TRBV21-1	TRBJ2-3	CASSRPGQASTDTQYF
11	TRBV20-1	TRBJ1-6	CSARDGRDGLF
15	TRBV6-6	TRBJ2-4	CASSDRLLAKNIQYF
17	TRBV4-3	TRBJ2-2	CASSQGVLRDRGGELFF
17	TRBV19	TRBJ2-1	CASSTGKRTSGNNEQFF
15	TRBV28	TRBJ2-2	CASSLGTGQTGELFF
15	TRBV7-2	TRBJ2-7	CASSLALAGGYEQYF
13	TRBV5-1	TRBJ2-7	CASTIQGFNEQYF
14	TRBV7-3	TRBJ2-3	CASSPTGPPNTQYF
15	TRBV4-1	TRBJ1-2	CASSQDGGQIYGYTF
17	TRBV7-2	TRBJ2-3	CASSQLPSGLGTDTQYF
14	TRBV9	TRBJ1-2	CASTTTGQDYGYTF
15	TRBV7-3	TRBJ1-2	CASSPYGGIGAGYTF
16	TRBV5-4	TRBJ2-1	CASTPSGGGAGNEQFF
14	TRBV18	TRBJ1-1	CASSGDRVWTEAFF
13	TRBV30	TRBJ2-3	CAWNRLDTDTQYF
16	TRBV6-1	TRBJ2-7	CASSDGRVAMVYEQYF
17	TRBV5-4	TRBJ2-2	CASSGHTSGRASGELFF
16	TRBV5-8	TRBJ1-1	CASSFAGSGRRTEAFF
16	TRBV28	TRBJ1-5	CASRLLQGISNQPQHF
13	TRBV7-2	TRBJ2-5	CASSLGGRGEQYF
14	TRBV4-3	TRBJ2-1	CASSQDLASDEQFF
15	TRBV9	TRBJ2-1	CASSVDEQFRNEQFF
13	TRBV7-2	TRBJ1-2	CASGQGANYGYTF
16	TRBV7-2	TRBJ2-2	CASSLDPSWDTGELFF